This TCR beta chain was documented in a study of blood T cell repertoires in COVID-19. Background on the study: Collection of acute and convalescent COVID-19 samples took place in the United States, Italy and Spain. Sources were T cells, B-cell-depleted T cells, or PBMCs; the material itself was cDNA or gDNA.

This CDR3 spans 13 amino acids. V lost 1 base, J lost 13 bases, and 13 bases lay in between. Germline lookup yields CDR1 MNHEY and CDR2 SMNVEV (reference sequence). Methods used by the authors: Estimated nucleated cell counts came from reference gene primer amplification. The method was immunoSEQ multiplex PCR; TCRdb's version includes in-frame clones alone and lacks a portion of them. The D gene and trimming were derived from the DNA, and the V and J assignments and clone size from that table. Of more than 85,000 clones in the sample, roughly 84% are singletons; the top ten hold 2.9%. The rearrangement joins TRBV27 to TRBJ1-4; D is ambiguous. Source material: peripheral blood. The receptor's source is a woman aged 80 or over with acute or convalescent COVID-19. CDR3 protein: CASSLLSRGRLFF. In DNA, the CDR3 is TGTGCCAGCAGTTTATTATCGCGGGGTCGACTGTTTTTT.